The source of this T cell receptor (beta chain) is a study of shared T cell receptors in the human thymus. This CDR3 spans 18 amino acids. Germline V gives CDR1 MGHDK, CDR2 SYGVNS. V lost 2 bases to trimming and J lost 0 bases; unmatched junction nucleotides: 10. Only in-frame clones appear in the TCRdb table, and some are missing; sequencing was by immunoSEQ multiplex PCR. The sample shows roughly 660,000 clones, roughly 88% of them seen only once. In addition, the sample was reused for a study of human thymus T cells. From that second work: Donation came from healthy Finnish infants having corrective surgery for congenital heart defects. Obtained as resections during corrective heart surgery, the thymus tissue was then studied. An apparent bias in V and J gene usage was seen in thymic and blood repertoires. Thymic repertoires overlap heavily among unrelated individuals, related research has reported.

The specimen sequenced was thymocytes. The sequence was collected from a boy under two years old with a congenital heart defect. The chain couples TRBV25-1 to TRBJ2-3; 8 positions agree with TRBD2. In DNA form, the CDR3 reads TGTGCCAGCAGTGAACAAGCGGGAGCGCCCATTAGCACAGATACGCAGTATTTT. Protein sequence: CASSEQAGAPISTDTQYF.